This T cell receptor (beta chain) was retrieved from a study of graft-versus-host responses after intestinal transplantation. The overall study: Transplants were multivisceral, liver-intestinal, or isolated intestinal. The whole recipient group had anti-thymocyte globulin induction followed by tacrolimus and steroids for two to four years.

This clone was recorded once. The antigen is unknown. Some clones are missing from TCRdb's copy, which holds only in-frame ones; the method was immunoSEQ multiplex PCR. The data show around 36,000 clones, about 95% seen once. CDR3 length: 17 amino acids. Germline values: CDR1 SGDLS, CDR2 YYNGEE. V gave up 0 bases and J gave up 0 bases; unmatched junction bases: 6. Study-wide points: Some GvH clones were seen earlier in gut or blood, suggesting intestinal origin. Individuals who had graft-donor T cell macrochimerism had allografts that showed high graft-versus-host to host-versus-graft clonal ratios.

The J gene is TRBJ1-1, the V gene TRBV9; 9 positions match TRBD1. The receptor was derived from a human donor who was the organ donor for an intestinal transplant. The sequencing here drew on unstimulated CD8+ T cells sorted from spleen or lymph node cells, taken before transplant. The CDR3 region is CASSVGFGDRVNTEAFF. CDR3 sequence (DNA): TGTGCCAGCAGCGTAGGATTTGGGGACAGGGTGAACACTGAAGCTTTCTTT.